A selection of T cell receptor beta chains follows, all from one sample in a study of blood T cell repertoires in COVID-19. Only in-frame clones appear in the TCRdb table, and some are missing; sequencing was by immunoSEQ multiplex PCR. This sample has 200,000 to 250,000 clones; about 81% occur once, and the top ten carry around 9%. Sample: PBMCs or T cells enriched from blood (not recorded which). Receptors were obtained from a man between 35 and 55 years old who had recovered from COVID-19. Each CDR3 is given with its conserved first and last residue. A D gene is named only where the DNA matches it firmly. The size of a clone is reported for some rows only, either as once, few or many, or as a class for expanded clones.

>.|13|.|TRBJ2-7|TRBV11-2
CASSSPRRNEQYF
TGTGCCAGCAGCTCGCCCAGGAGGAACGAGCAGTACTTC
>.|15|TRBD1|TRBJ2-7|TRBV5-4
CASSTPGQSSYEQYF
TGTGCCAGCAGCACCCCGGGACAGAGTTCCTACGAGCAGTACTTC
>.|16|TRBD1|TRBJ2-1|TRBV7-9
CASSPTQGVYYNEQFF
TGTGCCAGCAGCCCTACTCAGGGGGTGTATTACAATGAGCAGTTCTTC
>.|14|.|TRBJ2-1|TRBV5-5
CASSFTSSYNEQFF
TGTGCCAGCAGCTTTACAAGCTCCTACAATGAGCAGTTCTTC
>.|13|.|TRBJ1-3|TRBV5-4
CASSLGGDNAIYF
TGTGCCAGCAGCTTGGGGGGAGACAATGCCATATATTTT
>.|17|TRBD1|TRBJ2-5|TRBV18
CASSSTDRVGYRETQYF
TGTGCCAGCTCATCTACCGACAGGGTAGGATATCGAGAGACCCAGTACTTC
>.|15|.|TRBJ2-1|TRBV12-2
CASREVISWINEQFF
TGTGCAAGTCGCGAGGTAATTTCTTGGATCAATGAGCAGTTCTTC
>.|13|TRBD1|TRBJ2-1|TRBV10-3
CAISYRGLNEQFF
TGTGCCATCAGCTACAGGGGTCTCAATGAGCAGTTCTTC
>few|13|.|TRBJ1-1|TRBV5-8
CASPGVLDTEAFF
TGTGCCAGCCCCGGAGTACTAGACACTGAAGCTTTCTTT
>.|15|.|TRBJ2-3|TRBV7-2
CASSLVAPPGDTQYF
TGTGCCAGCAGCTTAGTAGCGCCCCCTGGGGATACGCAGTATTTT
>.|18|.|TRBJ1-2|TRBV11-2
CASSLEVNRGGIDYGYTF
TGTGCCAGCAGCTTAGAGGTCAATAGGGGGGGTATTGACTATGGCTACACCTTC
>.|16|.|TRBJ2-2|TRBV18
CASSPLGNWATGELFF
TGTGCCAGCTCACCCCTCGGGAATTGGGCCACCGGGGAGCTGTTTTTT
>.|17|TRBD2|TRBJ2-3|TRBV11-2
CASSLDGAGAPTDTQYF
TGTGCCAGCAGCTTAGATGGAGCGGGGGCCCCCACAGATACGCAGTATTTT
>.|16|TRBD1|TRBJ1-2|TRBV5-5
CASSLTVQGGNYGYTF
TGTGCCAGCAGCTTAACCGTACAGGGGGGTAACTATGGCTACACCTTC
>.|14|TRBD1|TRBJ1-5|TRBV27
CASAPGTANQPQHF
TGTGCCAGCGCTCCCGGGACAGCAAATCAGCCCCAGCATTTT
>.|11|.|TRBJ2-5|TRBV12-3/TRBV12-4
CASSLQGNQYF
TGTGCCAGCAGTTTACAGGGCAACCAGTACTTC
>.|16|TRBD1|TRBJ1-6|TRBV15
CATSRERDRGGSPLHF
TGTGCCACCAGCAGAGAGCGGGACAGGGGTGGTTCACCCCTCCACTTT
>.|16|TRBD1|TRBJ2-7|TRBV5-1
CASSLPTGSLAYEQYF
TGCGCCAGCAGCTTGCCGACAGGGAGTTTAGCCTACGAGCAGTACTTC
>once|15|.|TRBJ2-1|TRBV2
CASRIRDTLFNEQFF
TGTGCCAGCAGGATCCGGGACACCCTTTTCAATGAGCAGTTCTTC
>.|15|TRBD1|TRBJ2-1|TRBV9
CASSASSGTGDEQFF
TGTGCCAGCAGCGCGTCGTCCGGGACAGGGGATGAGCAGTTCTTC
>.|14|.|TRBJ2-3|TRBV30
CAWSGGLETDTQYF
TGTGCCTGGAGTGGGGGCCTAGAAACAGATACGCAGTATTTT
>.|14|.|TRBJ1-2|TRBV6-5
CASRTDSPAYGYTF
TGTGCCAGCAGGACAGACAGCCCAGCCTATGGCTACACCTTC
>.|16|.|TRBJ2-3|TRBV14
CASSRAEGLLTDTQYF
TGTGCCAGCAGCCGAGCGGAGGGACTGCTGACAGATACGCAGTATTTT
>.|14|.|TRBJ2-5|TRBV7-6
CASSLGRNQETQYF
TGTGCCAGCAGCTTAGGTCGTAACCAAGAGACCCAGTACTTC
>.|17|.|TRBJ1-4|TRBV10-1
CASSESGNRNPNEKLFF
TGCGCCAGCAGTGAGTCTGGGAACAGGAACCCTAATGAAAAACTGTTTTTT
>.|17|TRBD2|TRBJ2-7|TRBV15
CATSRGLGLAGVYEQYF
TGTGCCACCAGCAGAGGGCTTGGGCTAGCGGGAGTTTACGAGCAGTACTTC
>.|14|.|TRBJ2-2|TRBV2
CASSAQGYTGELFF
TGTGCCAGCAGTGCCCAGGGTTACACCGGGGAGCTGTTTTTT
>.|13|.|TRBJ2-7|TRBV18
CASSLSGKDEQYF
TGTGCCAGCTCACTTTCCGGGAAGGATGAGCAGTACTTC
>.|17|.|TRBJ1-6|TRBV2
CASSSVFGGTDNSPLHF
TGTGCCAGCAGCTCCGTGTTTGGGGGGACGGATAATTCACCCCTCCACTTT
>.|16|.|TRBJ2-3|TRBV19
CASRPNRDSDPDTQYF
TGTGCCAGTAGGCCAAACCGGGACTCGGACCCAGATACGCAGTATTTT
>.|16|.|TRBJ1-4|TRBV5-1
CASSPRDRTTNEKLFF
TGCGCCAGCAGCCCGAGAGACAGGACAACTAATGAAAAACTGTTTTTT
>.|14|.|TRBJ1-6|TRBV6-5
CASSRQPYNSPLHF
TGTGCCAGCAGTCGACAGCCTTATAATTCACCCCTCCACTTT
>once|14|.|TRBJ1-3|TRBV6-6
CASSYWRVGNTIYF
TGTGCCAGCAGTTACTGGAGAGTCGGAAACACCATATATTTT
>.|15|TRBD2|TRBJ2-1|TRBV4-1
CASSGGLASFGEQFF
TGCGCCAGCAGCGGTGGACTAGCGAGTTTCGGTGAGCAGTTCTTC
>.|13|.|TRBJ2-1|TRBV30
CAWSTTAYNEQFF
TGTGCCTGGAGTACTACGGCATACAATGAGCAGTTCTTC
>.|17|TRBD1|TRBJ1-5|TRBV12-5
CASGLFGGTEINQPQHF
TGTGCTAGTGGTTTGTTTGGAGGGACAGAGATCAATCAGCCCCAGCATTTT
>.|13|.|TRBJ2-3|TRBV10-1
CASSESGRDTQYF
TGCGCCAGCAGTGAAAGTGGTAGAGATACGCAGTATTTT
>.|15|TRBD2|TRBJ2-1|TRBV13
CASSSRLASYNEQFF
TGTGCCAGCAGCTCCCGACTAGCCTCCTACAATGAGCAGTTCTTC
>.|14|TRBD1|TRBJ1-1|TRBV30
CAWSVDRGKTEAFF
TGTGCCTGGAGTGTAGACAGGGGGAAGACTGAAGCTTTCTTT
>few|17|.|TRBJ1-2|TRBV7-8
CASSLLRGGRGFDGYTF
TGTGCCAGCAGCTTATTGCGGGGGGGGAGAGGTTTCGATGGCTACACCTTC
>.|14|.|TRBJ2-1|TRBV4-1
CASSQEGTRNEQFF
TGCGCCAGCAGCCAAGAGGGCACAAGAAATGAGCAGTTCTTC
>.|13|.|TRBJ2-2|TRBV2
CASRGLPSGELFF
TGTGCCAGCAGGGGACTCCCTTCCGGGGAGCTGTTTTTT
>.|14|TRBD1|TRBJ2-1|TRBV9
CASSAETGRNEQFF
TGTGCCAGCAGCGCGGAGACAGGGCGCAATGAGCAGTTCTTC
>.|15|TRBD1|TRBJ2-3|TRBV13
CASSSQGSSTDTQYF
TGTGCCAGCAGCTCACAGGGGTCTAGCACAGATACGCAGTATTTT
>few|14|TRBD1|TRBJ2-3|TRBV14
CASSPFDRGGTQYF
TGTGCCAGCAGCCCATTCGACAGGGGCGGTACGCAGTATTTT
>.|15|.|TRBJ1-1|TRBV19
CASSIGSGWNTEAFF
TGTGCCAGTAGTATAGGTTCCGGGTGGAACACTGAAGCTTTCTTT
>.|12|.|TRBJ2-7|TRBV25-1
CASSVTGTEQYF
TGTGCCAGCAGTGTAACAGGGACCGAGCAGTACTTC
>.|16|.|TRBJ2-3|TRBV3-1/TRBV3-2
CASSQEVTYVADTQYF
TGTGCCAGCAGCCAAGAAGTGACTTACGTTGCAGATACGCAGTATTTT
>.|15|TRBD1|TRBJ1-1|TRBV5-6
CASSTRQGTNTEAFF
TGTGCCAGCAGCACGAGACAGGGAACGAACACTGAAGCTTTCTTT
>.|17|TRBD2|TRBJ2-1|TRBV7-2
CASSLVAGGDSYNEQFF
TGTGCCAGCAGCTTAGTGGCGGGAGGAGACTCCTACAATGAGCAGTTCTTC
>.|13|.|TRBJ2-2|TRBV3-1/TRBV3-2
CASSQGQRVELFF
TGTGCCAGCAGCCAAGGCCAGAGGGTGGAGCTGTTTTTT
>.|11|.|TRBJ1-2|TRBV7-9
CASSNGYGYTF
TGTGCCAGCAGCAACGGCTATGGCTACACCTTC
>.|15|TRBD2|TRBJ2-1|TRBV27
CASSTGLAGVNEQFF
TGTGCCAGCAGTACGGGACTAGCGGGAGTCAATGAGCAGTTCTTC
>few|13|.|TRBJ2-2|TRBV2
CASSGLNTGELFF
TGTGCCAGCAGTGGACTCAACACCGGGGAGCTGTTTTTT
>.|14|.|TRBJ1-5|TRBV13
CASSAGGANQPQHF
TGTGCCAGCAGCGCCGGGGGAGCTAATCAGCCCCAGCATTTT
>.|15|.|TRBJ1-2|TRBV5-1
CASSLDGQPHYGYTF
TGCGCCAGCAGCTTGGACGGACAGCCCCACTATGGCTACACCTTC
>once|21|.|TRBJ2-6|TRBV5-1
CASSLRGAQTGFQSGANVLTF
TGCGCCAGCAGCTTAAGGGGCGCCCAAACAGGGTTCCAATCTGGGGCCAACGTCCTGACTTTC
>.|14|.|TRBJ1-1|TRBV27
CASTKTSGSTEAFF
TGTGCCAGCACCAAGACATCGGGGAGCACTGAAGCTTTCTTT
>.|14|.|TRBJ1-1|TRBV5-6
CASRKNIMNTEAFF
TGTGCCAGCAGAAAGAACATTATGAACACTGAAGCTTTCTTT
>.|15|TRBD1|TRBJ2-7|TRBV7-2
CASSLGATGSYEQYF
TGTGCCAGCAGCTTAGGGGCGACAGGGTCTTACGAGCAGTACTTC